This T cell receptor (beta chain) derives from a study of blood T cell repertoires in COVID-19. Study summary: The United States, Italy and Spain provided the acute and convalescent COVID-19 samples. Sources were T cells, B-cell-depleted T cells, or PBMCs; the material itself was cDNA or gDNA.

Participant-given clinical history determined each cohort assignment. Symptom resolution, clearance, or two negative PCRs marked the recovered donors of Cohort 3. Sequencing used immunoSEQ multiplex PCR; TCRdb keeps in-frame clones, though not all of them. The table has 110,000 to 150,000 clones, about 87% seen once. Germline CDR1 is MGHRA and CDR2 is YSYEKL. Trimming cost V 5 bases and J 3 bases, with 10 bases left between them. The CDR3 is made up of 14 amino acids. The source of this sequence is a man in his sixties who had recovered from COVID-19. This chain connects TRBV4-1 to TRBJ2-2; D perhaps matches TRBD2 (5 bases). The material sequenced was PBMCs or T cells enriched from blood (not recorded which). This CDR3 reads CASSRTRDTGELFF. In DNA form, the CDR3 reads TGCGCCAGCAGCAGAACGAGGGACACCGGGGAGCTGTTTTTT.